Listed here are 32 T cell receptor beta chains from one sample, sequenced in a study of T cells expressing NK-cell markers. TCRdb derives one entry per CDR3 protein from the 5' RACE reads, leaving out DNA. The sample includes roughly 430,000 distinct CDR3 sequences. The sample comprised blood T cells: a sorted CD56 or NKG2C T cell subset, CD4+ or CD8+ T cells, or bulk PBMC T cells (not recorded which). Receptors originate from a woman aged 18 to 75 in good health.

J is TRBJ2-7 and V is TRBV20-1; TCRdb returns TRBD2, unconfirmable since there is no DNA. The CDR3 spans 14 residues. Germline V gene sequence: CDR1 DFQATT, CDR2 SNEGSKA (reference sequence). The CDR3 here is CSARGSGPSGEQYF.

V is TRBV30 and J is TRBJ2-3; TCRdb proposes TRBD1, but this gene call is untestable without DNA. There are 14 residues in the CDR3. CDR1 is GTSNPN, CDR2 SVGIG, per germline (reference sequence). The CDR3 spells CAWRPGGPTDTQYF.

V gene TRBV5-1 combines with J gene TRBJ2-7; TCRdb reports TRBD2, a call that lacks DNA to check it against. The CDR3 is 15 amino acids. CDR1 and CDR2 from the germline V gene are SGHRS and YFSETQ. CDR3 loop: CASSGLAGGSTEQYF.

The chain recombines TRBV20-1 with TRBJ1-2; TCRdb gives TRBD1 as the D gene, but with no DNA this cannot be confirmed. Germline CDR1 reads DFQATT; CDR2 reads SNEGSKA (reference sequence). The length of the CDR3 is 14 residues. The CDR3 region is CSARGRGRNYGYTF.

The rearrangement joins TRBV12-3 or TRBV12-4 to TRBJ1-3. The CDR3 loop spans 16 amino acids. CDR3 sequence reads: CASTLPSGLSGNTIYF.

This chain connects TRBV20-1 to TRBJ2-2; TCRdb picks TRBD2, but there is no DNA to check that call. Germline V lookup: CDR1 DFQATT, CDR2 SNEGSKA (reference sequence). The CDR3 sequence is 18 residues long. The CDR3 loop is CSATKNLGLAGVAGELFF.

This chain uses TRBV19 with TRBJ1-1; TCRdb reports TRBD1, a call that lacks DNA to check it against. This CDR3 region has 14 residues. Germline CDR1 and CDR2: LNHDA and SQIVND (reference sequence). This chain's CDR3 is CASSTGDTRTEAFF. Supplemented by reference TRBV19 and TRBJ1-1, the full variable domain reads DGGITQSPKYLFRKEGQNVTLSCEQNLNHDAMYWYRQDPGQGLRLIYYSQIVNDFQKGDIAEGYSVSREKKESFPLTVTSAQKNPTAFYLCASSTGDTRTEAFFGQGTRLTVV.

V gene TRBV29-1 combines with J gene TRBJ1-2. In germline, CDR1 is SQVTM, CDR2 ANQGSEA. This CDR3 is built from 13 residues. The CDR3 here is CSVVEGTNYGYTF.

CDR3 sequence reads: CASSEQGVSTEAFF. The chain recombines TRBV7-9 with TRBJ1-1; TCRdb selects TRBD1, and the lack of DNA leaves this call unchecked. CDR1 and CDR2 from the germline V gene are SEHNR and FQNEAQ (reference sequence). The CDR3 has 14 amino acids.

This sequence joins TRBV7-2 and TRBJ1-2. The CDR3 consists of 13 residues. Germline lookup yields CDR1 SGHTA and CDR2 FQGNSA. The CDR3 sequence: CASSLGLLYGYTF.

This chain uses TRBV11-2 with TRBJ2-3; no DNA is available, so the TRBD1 call from TCRdb remains unchecked. Germline V gene data show CDR1 as SGHAT and CDR2 as FQNNGV. The CDR3 spans 17 residues. The CDR3 sequence: CASSLEGGQGRTDTQYF.

This chain uses TRBV10-3 with TRBJ1-5. Germline lookup yields CDR1 ENHRY and CDR2 SYGVKD. This CDR3 comprises 12 residues. This CDR3 is CAIRDGNQPQHF.

The chain employs TRBV29-1 and TRBJ2-5. CDR3 length equals 13 residues. CDR1 is SQVTM and CDR2 is ANQGSEA in the germline V gene. This CDR3 reads CSVEYFWGETQYF.

The chain uses TRBV29-1 and TRBJ2-1; as DNA is missing, the TRBD2 call by TCRdb cannot be tested. The CDR3 runs to 12 residues. Germline V gene data show CDR1 as SQVTM and CDR2 as ANQGSEA. CDR3 region: CSVQRAYNEQFF.

The chain is built from TRBV7-9 and TRBJ2-5; TCRdb's D call of TRBD1 is untestable without DNA. Germline lookup yields CDR1 SEHNR and CDR2 FQNEAQ (reference sequence). The CDR3 covers 14 residues. The CDR3 sequence is CASSPVDREETQYF.

This chain uses TRBV29-1 with TRBJ2-1; absent DNA, TCRdb's TRBD2 call cannot be checked. Germline V lookup: CDR1 SQVTM, CDR2 ANQGSEA. This CDR3 is built from 13 residues. The CDR3 loop is CSVLPSDHNEQFF.

The chain employs TRBV3-1 and TRBJ2-7; the D gene TCRdb calls, TRBD2, cannot be checked with no DNA. This CDR3 region has 15 residues. Looked up from germline, CDR1 is LGHDT and CDR2 is YNNKEL (reference sequence). This chain's CDR3 is CASSQGPSSPYEQYF.

The rearrangement uses TRBV20-1 and TRBJ1-6; absent DNA, TCRdb's TRBD1 call cannot be checked. This CDR3 is built from 19 residues. Germline V lookup: CDR1 DFQATT, CDR2 SNEGSKA (reference sequence). Here the CDR3 reads CSARDPGGKPTGINSPLHF.

CDR3 loop: CASSQVKTNTGELFF. The chain is built from TRBV4-2 and TRBJ2-2. The V gene's germline CDR1 is LGHNA and CDR2 YNFKEQ. This CDR3 region has 15 residues.

V gene TRBV25-1 combines with J gene TRBJ2-7; TCRdb picks TRBD2, but there is no DNA to check that call. Per germline, CDR1 MGHDK and CDR2 SYGVNS. This CDR3 comprises 11 residues. The CDR3 spells CASGSGYEQYF.

The rearrangement joins TRBV24-1 to TRBJ2-6; the TRBD1 assignment by TCRdb is unverifiable without DNA. Germline V gene sequence: CDR1 KGHDR, CDR2 SFDVKD. The CDR3 runs to 14 residues. The CDR3 spells CATSDRAGANVLTF.

The rearrangement links TRBV12-3 or TRBV12-4 to TRBJ2-1; TCRdb proposes TRBD1, but this gene call is untestable without DNA. This CDR3 region has 16 residues. This CDR3 is CASSVEDRDLFNEQFF.

The genes are TRBV7-9 and TRBJ2-1. Germline assignment: CDR1 SEHNR and CDR2 FQNEAQ (reference sequence). This CDR3 spans 16 amino acids. The CDR3 region is CASSFPLRNPYNEQFF.

The chain recombines TRBV7-2 with TRBJ1-3; checking the TCRdb D call of TRBD1 is not possible without DNA. The CDR3 length is 16 residues. CDR1 and CDR2 from the germline V gene are SGHTA and FQGNSA. This CDR3 is CASSYQTGAAGNTIYF.

The CDR3 loop reads CASSPDGTGLQETQYF. This chain uses TRBV5-6 with TRBJ2-5; TCRdb's D call, TRBD1, is unchecked because there is no DNA. This CDR3 is built from 16 residues. Germline CDR1 is SGHDT and CDR2 is YYEEEE.

V gene TRBV4-1 combines with J gene TRBJ1-6. Germline-derived CDR1 and CDR2 are MGHRA and YSYEKL. The CDR3 has 12 amino acids. CDR3 in amino acids: CASSQENSPLHF.

The rearrangement joins TRBV5-1 to TRBJ2-3; TCRdb lists TRBD2, though no DNA is available to test this call. The germline V gene has CDR1 SGHRS and CDR2 YFSETQ. This CDR3 has 17 amino acids. CDR3 protein: CASSPGGSSGGTDTQYF. Drawing the rest from reference TRBV5-1 and TRBJ2-3, the complete variable domain is KAGVTQTPRYLIKTRGQQVTLSCSPISGHRSVSWYQQTPGQGLQFLFEYFSETQRNKGNFPGRFSGRQFSNSRSEMNVSTLELGDSALYLCASSPGGSSGGTDTQYFGPGTRLTVL.

The V call is TRBV5-4, the J call TRBJ2-7. Per germline, CDR1 SGHNT and CDR2 YYREEE (reference sequence). The CDR3 totals 12 residues. This chain's CDR3 is CASSSDGYEQYF. The whole variable domain, filled in from reference TRBV5-4 and TRBJ2-7, reads ETGVTQSPTHLIKTRGQQVTLRCSSQSGHNTVSWYQQALGQGPQFIFQYYREEENGRGNFPPRFSGLQFPNYSSELNVNALELDDSALYLCASSSDGYEQYFGPGTRLTVT.

V is TRBV7-9 and J is TRBJ1-2; lacking DNA, the TRBD1 call made by TCRdb goes unchecked. The CDR3 loop spans 11 amino acids. CDR1 SEHNR and CDR2 FQNEAQ come from the germline V gene (reference sequence). The CDR3 sequence is CASSLTGKLTF.

The rearrangement joins TRBV1 to TRBJ1-5. TRBV1 is flagged as a pseudogene. This CDR3 region has 14 residues. The CDR3: CTSSQKLRNQPQHF.

The V call is TRBV20-1, the J call TRBJ2-3. Germline CDR1 DFQATT, CDR2 SNEGSKA (reference sequence). CDR3 size: 15 residues. The CDR3 sequence: CSARAVVLAADTQYF.

V gene TRBV7-2 combines with J gene TRBJ1-4. CDR1 and CDR2 from the germline V gene are SGHTA and FQGNSA. There are 15 residues in the CDR3. The chain's CDR3 is CASSLYGGPNEKLFF.